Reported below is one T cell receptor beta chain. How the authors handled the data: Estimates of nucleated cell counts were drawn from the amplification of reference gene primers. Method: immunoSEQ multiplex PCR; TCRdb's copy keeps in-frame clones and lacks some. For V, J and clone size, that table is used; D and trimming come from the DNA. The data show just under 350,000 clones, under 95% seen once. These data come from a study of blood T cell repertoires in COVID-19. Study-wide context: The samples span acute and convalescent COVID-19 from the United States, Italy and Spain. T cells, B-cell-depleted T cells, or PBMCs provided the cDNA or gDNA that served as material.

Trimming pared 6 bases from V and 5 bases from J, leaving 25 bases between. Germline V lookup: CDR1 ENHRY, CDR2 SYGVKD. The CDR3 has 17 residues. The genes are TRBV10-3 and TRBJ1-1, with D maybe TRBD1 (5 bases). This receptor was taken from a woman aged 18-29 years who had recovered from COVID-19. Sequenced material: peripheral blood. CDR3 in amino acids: CAIRSHYPTEEETEAFF. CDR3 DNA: TGTGCCATCAGATCCCATTATCCGACAGAGGAAGAGACTGAAGCTTTCTTT.